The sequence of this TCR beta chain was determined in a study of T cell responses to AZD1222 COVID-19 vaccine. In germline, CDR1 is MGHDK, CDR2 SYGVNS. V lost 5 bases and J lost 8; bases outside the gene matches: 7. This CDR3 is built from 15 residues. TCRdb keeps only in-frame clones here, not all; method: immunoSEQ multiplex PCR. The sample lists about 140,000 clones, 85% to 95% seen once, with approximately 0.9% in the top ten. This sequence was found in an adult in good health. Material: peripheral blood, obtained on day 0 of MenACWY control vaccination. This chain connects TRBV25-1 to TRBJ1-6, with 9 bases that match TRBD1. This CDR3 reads CASSPGQGWHSPLHF. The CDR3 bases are TGTGCCAGCAGTCCGGGACAGGGTTGGCATTCACCCCTCCACTTT.